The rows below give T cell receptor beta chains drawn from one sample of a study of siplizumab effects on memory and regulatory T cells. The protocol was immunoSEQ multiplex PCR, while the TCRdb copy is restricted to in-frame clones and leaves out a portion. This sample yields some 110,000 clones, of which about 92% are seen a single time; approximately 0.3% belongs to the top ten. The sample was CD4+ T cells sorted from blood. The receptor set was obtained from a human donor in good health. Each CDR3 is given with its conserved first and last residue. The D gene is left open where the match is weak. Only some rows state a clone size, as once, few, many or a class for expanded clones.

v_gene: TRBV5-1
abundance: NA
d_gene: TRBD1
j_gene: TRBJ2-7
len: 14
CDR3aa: CASSDVRGSDEQYF
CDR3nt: TGCGCCAGCAGTGACGTCAGGGGGTCCGACGAGCAGTACTTC

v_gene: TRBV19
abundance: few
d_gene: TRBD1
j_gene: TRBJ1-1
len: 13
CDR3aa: CASRQGRNTEAFF
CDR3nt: TGTGCCAGTCGACAGGGGAGGAACACTGAAGCTTTCTTT

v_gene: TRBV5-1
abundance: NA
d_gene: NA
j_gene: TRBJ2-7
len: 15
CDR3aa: CASSQDRQREYEQYF
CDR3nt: TGCGCCAGCAGCCAAGACAGGCAAAGGGAATACGAGCAGTACTTC

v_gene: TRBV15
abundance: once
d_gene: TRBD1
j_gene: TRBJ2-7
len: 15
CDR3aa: CATSRGDRHSYEQYF
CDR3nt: TGTGCCACCAGCAGGGGGGACAGACACTCCTACGAGCAGTACTTC

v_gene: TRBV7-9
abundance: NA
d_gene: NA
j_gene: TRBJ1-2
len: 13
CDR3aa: CASSLDGSYGYTF
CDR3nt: TGTGCCAGCAGCTTAGACGGTTCCTATGGCTACACCTTC

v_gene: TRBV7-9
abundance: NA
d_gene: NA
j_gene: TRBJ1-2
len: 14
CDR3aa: CASSSGVHSYGYTF
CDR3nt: TGTGCCAGCAGCTCAGGGGTACACTCCTATGGCTACACCTTC

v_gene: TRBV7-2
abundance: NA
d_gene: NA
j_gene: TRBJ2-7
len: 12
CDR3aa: CASSLQGWEQYF
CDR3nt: TGTGCCAGCAGCTTACAAGGATGGGAGCAGTACTTC

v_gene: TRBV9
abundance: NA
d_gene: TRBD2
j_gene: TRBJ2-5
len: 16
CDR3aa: CASSAIPGLALETQYF
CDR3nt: TGTGCCAGCAGCGCCATACCGGGACTAGCTCTCGAGACCCAGTACTTC

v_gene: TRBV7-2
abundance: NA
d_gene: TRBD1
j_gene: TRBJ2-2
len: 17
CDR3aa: CASSLQGQGINTGELFF
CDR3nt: TGTGCCAGCAGCTTACAAGGACAGGGGATAAACACCGGGGAGCTGTTTTTT

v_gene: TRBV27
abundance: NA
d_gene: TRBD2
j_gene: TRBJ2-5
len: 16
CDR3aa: CASSLSLLAGRSEQYF
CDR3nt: TGTGCCAGCAGTTTATCCCTCCTAGCGGGCAGAAGTGAGCAGTACTTC

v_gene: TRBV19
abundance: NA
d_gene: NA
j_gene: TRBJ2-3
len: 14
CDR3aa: CASSGRWRLDTQYF
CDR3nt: TGTGCCAGTAGTGGACGGTGGAGACTAGATACGCAGTATTTT

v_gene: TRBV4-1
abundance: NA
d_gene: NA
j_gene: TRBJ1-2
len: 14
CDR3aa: CASSLFAVAGGYTF
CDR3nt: TGCGCCAGCAGCCTCTTCGCAGTGGCGGGTGGCTACACCTTC

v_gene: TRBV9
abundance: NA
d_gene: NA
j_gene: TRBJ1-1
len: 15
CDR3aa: CASSPSTGTNTEAFF
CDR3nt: TGTGCCAGCAGCCCGTCGACAGGAACGAACACTGAAGCTTTCTTT

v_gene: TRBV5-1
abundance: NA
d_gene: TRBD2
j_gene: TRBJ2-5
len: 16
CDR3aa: CASSPPTGGPGETQYF
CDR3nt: TGCGCCAGCAGCCCCCCAACGGGAGGGCCGGGAGAGACCCAGTACTTC

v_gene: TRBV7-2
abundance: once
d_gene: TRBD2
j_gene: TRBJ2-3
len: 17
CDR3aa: CASSPAPAGGGRDTQYF
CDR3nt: TGTGCCAGCAGCCCCGCCCCAGCGGGAGGAGGGCGTGATACGCAGTATTTT

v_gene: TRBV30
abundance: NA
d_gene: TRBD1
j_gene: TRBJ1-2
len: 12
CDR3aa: CAWSSGGYGYTF
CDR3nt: TGTGCCTGGAGTTCAGGGGGCTATGGCTACACCTTC

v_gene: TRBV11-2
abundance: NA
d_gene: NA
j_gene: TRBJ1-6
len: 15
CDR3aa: CASSRRRETEVALHF
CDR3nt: TGTGCCAGCAGCCGGCGAAGGGAGACAGAGGTCGCCCTCCACTTT

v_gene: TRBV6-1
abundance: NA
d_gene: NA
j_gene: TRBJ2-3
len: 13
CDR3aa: CASRLDSIDTQYF
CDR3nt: TGTGCCAGCAGGCTTGACAGCATAGATACGCAGTATTTT

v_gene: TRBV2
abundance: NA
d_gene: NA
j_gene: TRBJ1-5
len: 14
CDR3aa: CASRREASNQPQHF
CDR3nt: TGTGCCAGCCGCCGGGAGGCAAGCAATCAGCCCCAGCATTTT

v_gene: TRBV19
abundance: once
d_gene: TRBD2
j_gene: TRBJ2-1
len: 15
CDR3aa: CASSKLAGSNSEQFF
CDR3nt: TGTGCCAGTAGTAAATTAGCGGGGTCTAATAGTGAGCAGTTCTTC

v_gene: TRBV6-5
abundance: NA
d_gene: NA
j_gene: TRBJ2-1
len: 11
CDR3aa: CASSESNEQFF
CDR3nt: TGTGCCAGCAGCGAAAGCAATGAGCAGTTCTTC

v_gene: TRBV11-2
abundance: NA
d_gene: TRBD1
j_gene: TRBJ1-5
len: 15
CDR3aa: CASSPGTGLYQPQHF
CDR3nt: TGTGCCAGCAGCCCCGGGACAGGGCTTTATCAGCCCCAGCATTTT

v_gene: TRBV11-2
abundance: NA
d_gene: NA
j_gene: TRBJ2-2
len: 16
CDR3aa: CASSLATGLNTGELFF
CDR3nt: TGTGCCAGCAGCTTAGCGACCGGATTGAACACCGGGGAGCTGTTTTTT

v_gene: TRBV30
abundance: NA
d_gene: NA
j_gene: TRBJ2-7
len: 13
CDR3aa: CAWGGGGPREQYF
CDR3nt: TGTGCCTGGGGTGGTGGGGGGCCGAGGGAGCAGTACTTC

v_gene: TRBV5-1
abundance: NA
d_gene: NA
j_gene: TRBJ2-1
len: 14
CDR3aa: CASSLEGSGNEQFF
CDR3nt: TGCGCCAGCAGCTTGGAGGGGAGTGGCAATGAGCAGTTCTTC

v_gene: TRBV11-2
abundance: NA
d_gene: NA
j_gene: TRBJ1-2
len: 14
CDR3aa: CASSLLGQSYGYTF
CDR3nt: TGTGCCAGCAGCTTACTTGGACAGAGTTATGGCTACACCTTC

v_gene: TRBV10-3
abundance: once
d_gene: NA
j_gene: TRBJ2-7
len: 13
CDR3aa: CAARFRDAYEQYF
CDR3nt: TGTGCCGCCCGCTTCCGGGACGCCTACGAGCAGTACTTC

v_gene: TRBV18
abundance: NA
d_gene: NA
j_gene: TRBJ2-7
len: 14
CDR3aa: CASSPTGHSHEQYF
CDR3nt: TGTGCCAGCTCACCAACGGGACATAGTCACGAGCAGTACTTC

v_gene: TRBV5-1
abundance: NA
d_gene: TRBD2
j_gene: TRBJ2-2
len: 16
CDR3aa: CASSRTGTSGTGELFF
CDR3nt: TGCGCCAGCAGCCGCACCGGGACTAGCGGCACCGGGGAGCTGTTTTTT

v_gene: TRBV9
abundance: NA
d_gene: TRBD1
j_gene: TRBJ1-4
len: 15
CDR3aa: CASSGQGLGNEKLFF
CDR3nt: TGTGCCAGCAGCGGACAGGGCCTCGGAAATGAAAAACTGTTTTTT

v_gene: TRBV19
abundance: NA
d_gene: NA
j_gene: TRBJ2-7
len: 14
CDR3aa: CASSMSRVYNEQYF
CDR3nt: TGTGCCAGTAGTATGTCCAGGGTGTATAACGAGCAGTACTTC

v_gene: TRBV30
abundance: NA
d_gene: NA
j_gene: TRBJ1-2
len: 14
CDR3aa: CAWSVGGGVYGYTF
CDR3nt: TGTGCCTGGAGTGTAGGAGGTGGGGTCTATGGCTACACCTTC

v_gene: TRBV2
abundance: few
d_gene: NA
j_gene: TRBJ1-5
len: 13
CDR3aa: CASSRTNTRPQHF
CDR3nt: TGTGCCAGCAGTCGGACAAACACTCGGCCCCAGCATTTT

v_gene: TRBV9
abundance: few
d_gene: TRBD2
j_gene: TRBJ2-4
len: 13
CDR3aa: CASSVGGGNIQYF
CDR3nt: TGTGCCAGCAGCGTAGGGGGAGGGAACATTCAGTACTTC

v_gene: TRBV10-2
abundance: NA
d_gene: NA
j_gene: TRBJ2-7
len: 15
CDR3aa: CASSGGHLDTYEQYF
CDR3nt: TGCGCCAGCAGTGGAGGACACCTTGACACCTACGAGCAGTACTTC

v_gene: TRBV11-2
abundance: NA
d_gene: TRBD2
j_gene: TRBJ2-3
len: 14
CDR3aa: CASSLMGGTDTQYF
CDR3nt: TGTGCCAGCAGCTTAATGGGGGGGACAGATACGCAGTATTTT

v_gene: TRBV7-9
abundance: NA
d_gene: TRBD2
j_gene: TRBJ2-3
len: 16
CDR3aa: CASSAGTSGRTDTQYF
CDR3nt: TGTGCCAGCAGCGCCGGGACTAGCGGGAGGACAGATACGCAGTATTTT

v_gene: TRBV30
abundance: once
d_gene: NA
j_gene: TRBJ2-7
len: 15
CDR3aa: CAWRMGTQISYEQYF
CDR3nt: TGTGCCTGGAGAATGGGCACACAAATCTCCTACGAGCAGTACTTC

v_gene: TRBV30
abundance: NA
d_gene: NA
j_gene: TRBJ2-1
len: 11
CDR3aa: CARGGYNEQFF
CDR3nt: TGTGCCCGTGGGGGATACAATGAGCAGTTCTTC

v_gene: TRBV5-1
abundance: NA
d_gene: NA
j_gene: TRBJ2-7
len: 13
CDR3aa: CASSPLFSYEQYF
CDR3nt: TGCGCCAGCAGCCCCCTATTCTCCTACGAGCAGTACTTC